This TCR beta chain originates from a study of blood T cell repertoires in COVID-19. Across the study: The study drew acute and convalescent COVID-19 samples from the United States, Italy and Spain. Nucleic acid was either cDNA or gDNA, and it came from T cells, B-cell-depleted T cells, or PBMCs.

Per the authors' pipeline: Reference gene primer amplification yielded estimated nucleated cell counts. Generated by immunoSEQ multiplex PCR, the TCRdb table keeps only in-frame clones and is missing some. That table supplies the V and J calls and clone size; D and trimming were determined from the DNA. The sample shows 280,000 or so clones, approximately 89% of them seen only once. Germline CDR1 SGHDT, CDR2 YYEEEE. This CDR3 is built from 14 residues. V lost 3 bases and J lost 8; bases outside the gene matches: 7. The chain combines TRBV5-6 with TRBJ1-4, with 7 positions matching TRBD1. This TCR was sampled from an older woman with acute or convalescent COVID-19. Material: peripheral blood. The DNA for the CDR3 is TGTGCCAGCAGCTCGACAGGGCGGTACGAAAAACTGTTTTTT. Translating it yields CASSSTGRYEKLFF. Looking up the rest from reference TRBV5-6 and TRBJ1-4 gives the full variable domain: DAGVTQSPTHLIKTRGQQVTLRCSPKSGHDTVSWYQQALGQGPQFIFQYYEEEERQRGNFPDRFSGHQFPNYSSELNVNALLLGDSALYLCASSSTGRYEKLFFGSGTQLSVL.